The present TCR beta chain was sequenced within a study of T-cell reconstitution after alpha-beta-depleted transplantation in children. As it was prepared, the TCRbeta library received unique molecular identifiers. Using its own MiXCR run on the PCR reads, TCRdb lists one record per CDR3 protein. The sample comprises 450,000 to 600,000 distinct CDR3 sequences, about 33% of which are singletons, and 2% to 3% rests with the top ten. With 2 bases removed from V and 5 bases from J, the gap between germline ends came to 12 bases. Germline loops: CDR1 MDHEN, CDR2 SYDVKM. This CDR3 is built from 14 residues.

The material sequenced was PBMCs from the stem cell graft donor, taken from the stem cell graft. The sequence derives from a human donor who donated a stem cell graft to a child with aplastic anemia. V usage is TRBV28 and J usage is TRBJ2-5; D is uncertain. This chain's CDR3 is CASSLRPPLETQYF. The CDR3 DNA sequence: TGTGCCAGCAGTTTACGACCCCCGTTGGAGACCCAGTACTTC.